One sample yielded the 15 T cell receptor beta chains listed below, sequenced in a study of neurological immune-mediated disorders. TCRdb reanalysed the 5' RACE reads using MiXCR and keeps one entry per CDR3 protein. The sample holds tens of thousands of distinct CDR3 sequences, about 2.5% seen once. Sequencing was performed on PBMCs. The receptors were sampled from a man in his fifties or sixties with multiple sclerosis.

There are many counts of this clonotype. The gene calls are TRBV7-6 and TRBJ2-5; 11 bases agree with TRBD2. The CDR3 has 17 amino acids. V gave up 3 bases and J gave up 1 base; unmatched junction bases: 7. Germline V gene lookup returns CDR1 SGHVS and CDR2 FNYEAQ. The CDR3 region has the DNA TGTGCCAGCAGCTTGGTCGGTAGCGGGGGGGCCCAAGAGACCCAGTACTTC. Translating gives CASSLVGSGGAQETQYF.

This clonotype was counted ten times or more. The V and J genes are TRBV6-1 and TRBJ2-5, with no clear D. CDR1 is MNHNS and CDR2 is SASEGT in the germline V gene. Trimming removed 2 bases from V and 3 bases from J, with 10 bases in between. The length of the CDR3 is 14 residues. The CDR3 coding sequence is TGTGCCAGCAGTGAATGGAAGGGTAAAGAGACCCAGTACTTC. It yields the protein CASSEWKGKETQYF.

This clonotype appeared many times. This chain connects TRBV5-5 to TRBJ2-7; the D gene could be TRBD1 or TRBD2 (5 bases each). The germline V and J ends were trimmed by 0 bases and 2 bases, with 12 bases remaining between them. Germline CDR1 reads SGHKS; CDR2 reads YYEKEE (reference sequence). This CDR3 contains 15 residues. The CDR3 region is CASSLEGWGTYEQYF. In nucleotides, the CDR3 is TGTGCCAGCAGCTTGGAGGGCTGGGGGACCTACGAGCAGTACTTC.

This clonotype was detected many times. V is TRBV27 and J is TRBJ2-7; 7 bases are shared with TRBD1. Germline loops: CDR1 MNHEY, CDR2 SMNVEV (reference sequence). J lost 3 bases, V lost 2 bases, and 1 base had no gene match. The CDR3 has 13 amino acids. This CDR3 is CASSLRQGYEQYF. The CDR3 bases are TGTGCCAGCAGTTTAAGACAGGGCTACGAGCAGTACTTC.

This clonotype was counted many times. J is TRBJ2-7 and V is TRBV6-1; the match to TRBD1 covers 9 bases. Germline CDR1 is MNHNS and CDR2 is SASEGT. The CDR3 has 15 amino acids. V shed 5 bases and J 4 bases; nucleotides not matched to a gene: 9. CDR3 DNA: TGTGCCAGCAGTATAGGGACAGGGAGAGTGTACGAGCAGTACTTC. Protein sequence: CASSIGTGRVYEQYF.

This clonotype was seen ten or more times. J is TRBJ2-5 and V is TRBV7-8; perhaps TRBD2 as D (5 bases). The CDR3 sequence is 15 residues long. The V and J ends lost 2 bases and 4 bases respectively, with 14 bases between them. The V gene's germline CDR1 is SGHVS and CDR2 FQNEAQ. CDR3 DNA sequence: TGTGCCAGCAGCTTATCCGGGGTAGTCTTAGAGACCCAGTACTTC. Its translation is CASSLSGVVLETQYF.

This clonotype was counted ten times or more. The rearrangement uses TRBV14 and TRBJ1-2, with D unresolved. Per germline, CDR1 SGHDN and CDR2 FVKESK. Trimming removed 0 bases from V and 4 bases from J, with 6 bases in between. This CDR3 comprises 13 residues. The CDR3 nucleotides are TGTGCCAGCAGCCAAGATTACAGCTATGGCTACACCTTC. It encodes CASSQDYSYGYTF.

This clonotype was detected ten times or more. V and J are TRBV21-1 and TRBJ2-7; the table's D call, TRBD2, has no DNA check behind it. TRBV21-1 is tagged as a pseudogene. The CDR3 is 17 amino acids. The CDR3 bases are TGTGCCAGCAGCAATGGACTAGCGGGGGGCCAACAAGACGAGCAGTACTTC. Residues: CASSNGLAGGQQDEQYF.

In this sample, this clonotype turned up many times. This chain uses TRBV5-1 with TRBJ2-2; 9 positions match TRBD1. Trimming removed 3 bases from V and 4 bases from J; junction bases left unmatched: 4. Germline V gene sequence: CDR1 SGHRS, CDR2 YFSETQ. CDR3 length: 15 amino acids. The CDR3 here is CASSWGQGGTGELFF. CDR3 DNA: TGCGCCAGCAGCTGGGGACAGGGCGGCACCGGGGAGCTGTTTTTT.

There are many counts of this clonotype. The rearrangement joins TRBV7-2 to TRBJ2-2; perhaps TRBD1 as D (5 bases). Germline loops: CDR1 SGHTA, CDR2 FQGNSA. The CDR3 is 13 amino acids. With 1 base removed from V and 7 bases from J, the gap between germline ends came to 7 bases. The CDR3 is CASSLEQGGELFF. The CDR3 nucleotides read TGTGCCAGCAGCTTAGAGCAGGGCGGGGAGCTGTTTTTT.

This clonotype was recorded many times. This rearrangement joins TRBV27 to TRBJ1-2; maybe TRBD1 (6 bases). The V gene's germline CDR1 is MNHEY and CDR2 SMNVEV (reference sequence). V was pared by 4 bases and J by 8 bases, with 23 bases between. The CDR3 spans 16 residues. The CDR3 DNA reads TGTGCCAGCAGTTCCCAGGGGTTAAGAAGCGCCCGAGGCTACACCTTC. Residues: CASSSQGLRSARGYTF.

Ten or more counts support this clonotype. V usage is TRBV7-8 and J usage is TRBJ2-2; D is possibly TRBD1 or TRBD2 (5 bases each). The length of the CDR3 is 15 residues. Germline lookup yields CDR1 SGHVS and CDR2 FQNEAQ. With 0 bases removed from V and 1 base from J, the gap between germline ends came to 6 bases. The CDR3 spells CASSLAGENTGELFF. The CDR3 coding sequence is TGTGCCAGCAGCTTAGCGGGGGAGAACACCGGGGAGCTGTTTTTT.

This clonotype was counted ten times or more. The rearrangement links TRBV7-3 to TRBJ1-1; D gene unclear. Between the trimmed V and J ends, which lost 4 bases and 4 bases, there was a span of 10 bases. This CDR3 has 13 amino acids. Germline V gene sequence: CDR1 SGHTA, CDR2 FQGTGA. CDR3 sequence (DNA): TGTGCCAGCAGCTCAAACGTCCGCACTGAAGCTTTCTTT. Protein product: CASSSNVRTEAFF.

The sample holds many counts of this clonotype. This rearrangement joins TRBV5-6 to TRBJ2-7; D not certain. Per germline, CDR1 SGHDT and CDR2 YYEEEE. Between the trimmed V and J ends, which lost 3 bases and 4 bases, there was a span of 5 bases. CDR3 length: 11 amino acids. This chain's CDR3 is CASSSLYEQYF. The CDR3 region has the DNA TGTGCCAGCAGCTCCCTATACGAGCAGTACTTC.

Regarding this clonotype: The CDR3 does not end in the conserved phenylalanine or tryptophan, so this is likely a read error. The DNA is omitted, as the CDR3 cannot be located on it reliably, and the CDR3 follows TCRdb's listing. The chain is built from TRBV6-2 or TRBV6-3 and TRBJ1-2; the table's D gene call, TRBD1, was not cross checked with the DNA. Per the germline V gene, CDR1 is MNHEY and CDR2 is SVGEGT. The CDR3 region is 11 residues in length, termini included. CDR3 sequence: CASSNRTGHTC.